This TCR beta chain was identified in a study of shared clonotypes between healthy human individuals (dated by TCRdb to 2018 to 2020). For context, the study as a whole: The cohort included three men and a couple of women between 18 and 49 years of age. Per donor, leukapheresis produced somewhere between about 0.8 and 9.5 billion PBMCs. To estimate repertoire size and how much clonotype sharing occurs between individuals, the study deeply sequenced the blood TCR repertoires of 4 to 6 healthy adults. To increase sequencing depth and limit assay-specific biases, different laboratories used diverse techniques to prepare libraries and sequence TCR repertoires. Per donor, three plates each were used for CD4 naive and CD4 memory, two for CD8 naive, and one for CD8 memory.

The paper as a whole reports these results and caveats: Sharing across a handful of donors was observed for about 5% of naive CD4, 3.5% of naive CD8, about 2.5% of memory CD4, and over 0.3% of memory CD8 clonotypes. Rarefaction of sorted-subset datasets indicated incomplete sequencing despite the large sequencing depth. Higher generation probabilities were observed for clonotypes shared by all four sorted-subset donors than for non-shared clonotypes. Sampling was restricted to blood, and TCR repertoires in tissue are likely to differ from TCR repertoires in blood. The small number of donors limited the genetic and exposure-history diversity represented. Pairwise subsampling indicated that sequencing depth was expected to affect the degree of clonotype sharing among donors. Larger estimated clonotype richness was generally found for naive subsets than for memory subsets.

Using the deep immunoSEQ assay, TCR CDR3 regions were amplified from genomic DNA by multiplex PCR. Extracted genomic DNA from each cell subset was spread evenly across all wells of several immunoSEQ 96-well plates, with each plate serving as a replicate. For sorted subsets, around 200 ng genomic DNA, equal to 25,000 to 35,000 T cell genomes, was loaded into each replicate PCR. Purified libraries were quantified with a Qubit 3.0 fluorometer, sized on a Bioanalyzer 2100, and re-quantified with the KAPA Library Quantification kit. Every immunoSEQ 96-well plate was sequenced on a dedicated single-read 150-cycle Illumina NextSeq 550 flow cell. The paper's data handling went like this. Because only junctional sequences without quality scores were contained in the immunoSEQ output, filtering matching that applied to full-length reads could not be performed. To assign V/J genes and CDR3, sequences were annotated against IMGT germline references using PyIR, a Python wrapper for IgBLAST v1.9. Reads were filtered out if the reads had weak V/J assignments (E-value above 1e-6), no CDR3, stop codons, out-of-frame junctions, or ambiguous translated residues. A V3J clonotype was defined by an identical inferred V gene, J gene, and CDR3 amino acid sequence. Percentage overlap between repertoires was calculated by dividing the number of shared unique clonotypes by the size of the smaller repertoire. Repertoire richness was assessed with RTK rarefaction, the Chao1 estimator, and Recon v2.1 estimates of unobserved clonotypes. For all TCRbeta clonotypes obtained by the gDNA method from a few donors, generation probabilities were computed with OLGA. TCRdb took over this immuneACCESS table, retaining in-frame rearrangements with V and J assigned. Such tables are incomplete; in checked studies, under half of the missing clones stem from an unresolved V gene, and the remainder is unexplained. Clone size and V and J calls were adopted from that table, with D and trimming inferred from the DNA. The sample table contains more than 2 million clones; only one count was recorded for about 95% of them. Roughly 1% of the sample belongs to the ten largest clones.

CD8 naive samples consisted of CD45RO-negative cells that were positively selected for CCR7, yielding a CD45RA+CCR7+ population without TemRA cells. The donors were healthy, HIV-negative adults with no recently reported acute infections or vaccinations. Only Caucasian adults living in Nashville, Tennessee, USA were represented among the donors. Blood was collected by leukapheresis, and PBMCs were isolated by Ficoll-Histopaque density gradient centrifugation and then cryopreserved in liquid nitrogen vapor phase. Analytical flow cytometry was used to check the purity and quantity of every magnetically sorted T cell population. Genomic DNA was isolated from every sorted fraction and measured by UV absorbance on a Nanodrop 2000c. A remark on this clone: Its antigen specificity is not known. Nothing much larger sits one base from this clone, and base qualities are not available.

This clonotype was sampled from a man in his late teens or twenties in good health. Material for sequencing was naive CD8+ T cells sorted from blood. In light of the paper, this sample's cell subset or site label describes: CD45RA+CCR7+.

The CDR3 sequence is CASSYSPWTGGSYEQYF. The DNA reads as follows: TGTGCCAGCAGTTACTCGCCTTGGACAGGGGGATCATACGAGCAGTACTTC. The chain employs TRBV6-7 and TRBJ2-7, with TRBD1 identical over 10 junction bases. TRBV6-7 is an ORF; its function is uncertain. After removal of 0 bases from V and 4 bases from J, the junction retains 9 bases not matched to a gene. The CDR3 goes from the cysteine to the phenylalanine over 17 residues. CDR3 DNA is the only sequence kept; it has 51 bases, read in frame from the first base.